Reported below is one TCR beta chain. The germline V gene has CDR1 MNHEY and CDR2 SMNVEV (reference sequence). This CDR3 comprises 15 residues. Trimming removed 6 bases at V and 5 bases at J, with 16 bases between. The sample comes from a study of blood T cell repertoires in COVID-19. Whole-study context: Samples of COVID-19 (acute and convalescent) were obtained from the United States, Italy and Spain.

TCRdb keeps only in-frame clones here, not all; method: immunoSEQ multiplex PCR. Of 55,000 to 75,000 clones listed, more than 70% are singletons. The sequencing input was peripheral blood. This chain links TRBV27 with TRBJ2-2, with a weak D call TRBD2 (5 bases). The clonotype originates from a man aged 50 to 59 with acute or convalescent COVID-19. The CDR3 spells CASRKGLIGTGELFF. In nucleotides, the CDR3 is TGTGCCAGCAGAAAAGGACTCATAGGGACCGGGGAGCTGTTTTTT.